This T cell receptor (beta chain) was identified during a study of T cell repertoires in cytomegalovirus infection. Looking at the study overall: Public TCR beta signature analysis indicated the presence of both CMV infection and matching HLA type. Points from the study as a whole: Ex vivo, HLA-C-restricted CMV-specific TCR beta clonotypes prevailed over the rest of the response. Summed frequency of shared TCR beta families picked out CMV carriers who also had the relevant HLA.

Via MiXCR, TCRdb re-called the reads, giving one row per CDR3 protein. The repertoire holds about 310,000 distinct CDR3 sequences, with about 17% as singletons. This clonotype was detected many times. Its antigen remains unknown. This CDR3 has 17 amino acids. Trimming took 5 bases from V and 1 from J, leaving 20 bases between them. Germline V gives CDR1 MGHRA, CDR2 YSYEKL. The receptor's source is a human donor in good health (CMV status not recorded). Some clones in this sample may be carry-over from other donors' samples. The rearrangement uses TRBV4-1 and TRBJ1-2; no clear D gene. Input material: PBMCs. In DNA, the CDR3 is TGCGCCAGCAGCTTCGATCCAGGCCCACGAAATAACTATGGCTACACCTTC. It translates to CASSFDPGPRNNYGYTF.